Sequencing of this TCR beta chain was carried out in a study of cytomegalovirus exposure and HLA in healthy donors. As for the study in general: Samples from HLA-typed donors yielded about 85 million unique TCRs in an early data release. Whole-study results and caveats: The study listed roughly 150 cytomegalovirus-associated TCR beta chains. There were a few CMV-associated chains whose specificity for CMV antigens was confirmed in vitro.

With V trimmed by 5 bases and J by 6 bases, 9 bases remained unmatched. CDR3 length: 15 amino acids. The germline gives CDR1 LNHDA, CDR2 SQIVND (reference sequence). Both 60 Vbeta primers and 13 Jbeta primers went into the PCR. Assay: immunoSEQ multiplex PCR; the TCRdb copy retains only in-frame clones and omits some. The sample includes around 92,000 clones, 81% of them seen just once. On this clone itself: What it binds is not known.

This chain joins TRBV19 and TRBJ1-5; the match to TRBD1 covers 8 bases. Source material: PBMCs. This TCR was recovered from a girl aged 2-10 years in good health and CMV-seropositive. The DNA of the CDR3 is TGTGCCAGTAGTCGTGGGACAGGCCCACCTCAGCCCCAGCATTTT. This encodes CASSRGTGPPQPQHF.